A few counts support the clone carrying this TCR beta chain. This entry comes from a study of blood T cell repertoires in COVID-19. Profiling relied on immunoSEQ multiplex PCR, and the TCRdb table lists in-frame clones only, not all of them. The sample carries a few hundred thousand clones, roughly nine tenths recorded once. There are 14 residues in the CDR3. The V end lost 3 bases, the J end lost 6 bases, and 12 bases lay between the germline ends. Germline CDR1 and CDR2: SGHTA and FQGNSA. The specimen sequenced was PBMCs or T cells enriched from blood (not recorded which). The V and J genes are TRBV7-2 and TRBJ1-5; D possibly corresponds to TRBD1 (5 bases). The receptor's source is a woman in her forties or fifties in a cohort exposed to, infected with or recovered from COVID-19 (not recorded which). CDR3 sequence reads: CASSFAPGLQPQHF. DNA of the CDR3: TGTGCCAGCAGCTTTGCCCCGGGACTTCAGCCCCAGCATTTT.